One and the same sample provided the 5 T cell receptor beta chains below, sequenced in a study of Ad26.COV2.S vaccination and SARS-CoV-2 variants. Repertoires were generated with immunoSEQ multiplex PCR, while TCRdb's copy carries only in-frame clones and drops some. The data hold 250,000 to 300,000 clones, with around 87% observed a single time. The treatment here: about 20 received Ad26.COV2.S at low or high dose, single or two shots; roughly five received placebo; per-sample allocation not given. All samples were drawn on day 63, counting from the first vaccine or placebo injection. The sample consisted of peripheral blood, taken in a trial of Ad26.COV2.S vaccine versus placebo. The receptors originated from a person aged 18 to 65 who received the Ad26.COV2.S COVID-19 vaccine or a placebo.

The chain couples TRBV6-5 to TRBJ2-7; possibly TRBD1 or TRBD2 for D (5 bases each). V gave up 8 bases and J gave up 1 base, with 9 bases separating them. Germline CDR1 reads MNHEY; CDR2 reads SVGAGI. The CDR3 totals 12 residues. CDR3: CASEGRSYEQYF. CDR3 nucleotide sequence: TGTGCCAGCGAGGGGCGATCCTACGAGCAGTACTTC.

The V and J genes are TRBV13 and TRBJ2-3; D perhaps matches TRBD2 (6 bases). The V end lost 8 bases, the J end lost 2 bases, and 14 bases lay between the germline ends. The CDR3 is 14 residues long. Looked up from germline, CDR1 is PRHDT and CDR2 is FYEKMQ (reference sequence). The CDR3 reads CASLWDSVTDTQYF. The CDR3 DNA reads as TGTGCCAGCCTTTGGGACTCCGTCACAGATACGCAGTATTTT.

The chain recombines TRBV9 with TRBJ1-2; possible D gene TRBD1, 5 bases. From germline, CDR1 is SGDLS and CDR2 YYNGEE. With 3 bases removed from V and 1 base from J, the gap between germline ends came to 7 bases. This CDR3 comprises 13 residues. The CDR3 here is CASSETDNYGYTF. For the CDR3, the DNA is TGTGCCAGCAGCGAGACAGATAACTATGGCTACACCTTC.

This sequence joins TRBV10-1 and TRBJ2-2; perhaps TRBD1 as D (6 bases). CDR1 is WNHNN, CDR2 SYGVQD, per germline (reference sequence). V was cut by 3 bases and J by 1 base, with 12 bases left in between. The CDR3 totals 16 residues. CDR3 nucleotide sequence: TGCGCCAGCAGTGAAAGGACAGTGATGAACACCGGGGAGCTGTTTTTT. It is translated as CASSERTVMNTGELFF.

The V and J genes are TRBV6-6 and TRBJ2-1; D is unresolved. Germline V gene lookup returns CDR1 MNHNY and CDR2 SVGAGI (reference sequence). V gave up 0 bases and J gave up 3 bases, with 12 bases separating them. This CDR3 is 16 amino acids long. Written as DNA, the CDR3 is TGTGCCAGCAGTTACTCTCCCCGGATAGTCTACAATGAGCAGTTCTTC. The encoded protein is CASSYSPRIVYNEQFF.